This record covers a single T cell receptor beta chain. Together with a sample-barcoded 5' primer, a J-beta primer mix was included in a second PCR lasting about 7 to 11 cycles. In TCRdb, the 5' RACE reads were re-called with MiXCR into one record per CDR3 protein. This repertoire shows roughly 800,000 distinct CDR3 sequences, 36% found once; its top ten account for over 10%. These data come from a study of blood T cells in healthy people across ages. The TCR comes from a man aged 18 to 30 in good health. The source material was blood.

This CDR3 is CATGAGGTMDNEQFF. The CDR3 nucleotides are TGTGCCACGGGAGCGGGAGGGACTATGGACAATGAGCAGTTCTTC. The chain links TRBV6-5 to TRBJ2-1; 10 bases match TRBD2. V dropped 10 bases and J dropped 5; count of bases not matched to a gene: 11. The germline V gene encodes CDR1 MNHEY and CDR2 SVGAGI. This CDR3 is built from 15 residues.